The rows below give T cell receptor beta chains drawn from one sample of a study of blood T cell repertoires in COVID-19. Profiled with immunoSEQ multiplex PCR; TCRdb holds only in-frame clones, not every one. In the table there are almost 350,000 clones, more than 70% of which are singletons. Sequencing was done on a sample of PBMCs or T cells enriched from blood (not recorded which). The receptors were sampled from a woman aged 25 to 45 who had been exposed to COVID-19. Each CDR3 is given with its conserved first and last residue. Fields, in order: clone size, J gene, V gene, D gene, CDR3 DNA, CDR3 protein. A D gene is named only where the DNA matches it firmly. Part of the rows lack a size; the others show once, few, many or a class for expanded clones.

clone_size: once
j_call: TRBJ2-3
v_call: TRBV9
d_call: NA
cdr3_nt: TGTGCCAGCAGTGAACCGGACACCACAGATACGCAGTATTTT
cdr3_aa: CASSEPDTTDTQYF

clone_size: NA
j_call: TRBJ2-1
v_call: TRBV10-2
d_call: NA
cdr3_nt: TGCGCCAGCAGCAGGGTAGCGGAACCCTACAATGAGCAGTTCTTC
cdr3_aa: CASSRVAEPYNEQFF

clone_size: NA
j_call: TRBJ1-5
v_call: TRBV5-1
d_call: TRBD1
cdr3_nt: TGCGCCAGCAGCCCGACAGGGGATAGCCAGCCCCAGCATTTT
cdr3_aa: CASSPTGDSQPQHF

clone_size: NA
j_call: TRBJ1-2
v_call: TRBV6-5
d_call: NA
cdr3_nt: TGTGCCAGCAGTTACAAAGCGGGGAGCGGCTATGGCTACACCTTC
cdr3_aa: CASSYKAGSGYGYTF

clone_size: NA
j_call: TRBJ2-6
v_call: TRBV6-5
d_call: NA
cdr3_nt: TGTGCCACTGAGGCCTCTGGGGCCAACGTCCTGACTTTC
cdr3_aa: CATEASGANVLTF

clone_size: NA
j_call: TRBJ1-1
v_call: TRBV6-4
d_call: NA
cdr3_nt: TGTGCCAGCAGAAATAATCAGGGGAGGAACACTGAAGCTTTCTTT
cdr3_aa: CASRNNQGRNTEAFF

clone_size: NA
j_call: TRBJ2-1
v_call: TRBV19
d_call: TRBD1
cdr3_nt: TGTGCCAGTACCCATCGCGGCAGGGGGCACAATGAGCAGTTCTTC
cdr3_aa: CASTHRGRGHNEQFF

clone_size: once
j_call: TRBJ2-1
v_call: TRBV9
d_call: TRBD2
cdr3_nt: TGTGCCAGCAGCGTAGCTCCGACTAGCGGGAGGACCTCTGTCAATGAGCAGTTCTTC
cdr3_aa: CASSVAPTSGRTSVNEQFF

clone_size: NA
j_call: TRBJ1-3
v_call: TRBV30
d_call: NA
cdr3_nt: TGTGCCTGGTTCAGGGGTGGCTCTGGAAACACCATATATTTT
cdr3_aa: CAWFRGGSGNTIYF

clone_size: few
j_call: TRBJ1-5
v_call: TRBV28
d_call: TRBD1
cdr3_nt: TGTGCCAGCAGTTTGCGAGACAGGGGGCCAAATCAGCCCCAGCATTTT
cdr3_aa: CASSLRDRGPNQPQHF

clone_size: NA
j_call: TRBJ2-3
v_call: TRBV2
d_call: NA
cdr3_nt: TGTGCCAGCAGTGCCCGGGAGAAAGATACGCAGTATTTT
cdr3_aa: CASSAREKDTQYF

clone_size: NA
j_call: TRBJ2-7
v_call: TRBV4-1
d_call: NA
cdr3_nt: TGCGCCAGCAGCCAAGAAGCTAGCTTCTACGAGCAGTACTTC
cdr3_aa: CASSQEASFYEQYF

clone_size: NA
j_call: TRBJ1-1
v_call: TRBV7-9
d_call: NA
cdr3_nt: TGTGCCAGCAGCTCAAATAATAGGGGGTTGAACACTGAAGCTTTCTTT
cdr3_aa: CASSSNNRGLNTEAFF

clone_size: NA
j_call: TRBJ2-7
v_call: TRBV9
d_call: TRBD2
cdr3_nt: TGTGCCAGCAGTGAGACTAGCGATTACGAGCAGTACTTC
cdr3_aa: CASSETSDYEQYF

clone_size: NA
j_call: TRBJ2-3
v_call: TRBV3-1/TRBV3-2
d_call: TRBD2
cdr3_nt: TGTGCCAGCAGTCGGACTAGCAGCGCAGATACGCAGTATTTT
cdr3_aa: CASSRTSSADTQYF

clone_size: NA
j_call: TRBJ2-7
v_call: TRBV11-2
d_call: TRBD2
cdr3_nt: TGTGCCAGCAGCGAGCGGGGGGGCTGGTACGAGCAGTACTTC
cdr3_aa: CASSERGGWYEQYF

clone_size: NA
j_call: TRBJ2-7
v_call: TRBV27
d_call: TRBD1
cdr3_nt: TGTGCCAGCAGTTTACCGGGACAGAGCCTCTACGAGCAGTACTTC
cdr3_aa: CASSLPGQSLYEQYF

clone_size: NA
j_call: TRBJ2-2
v_call: TRBV7-2
d_call: TRBD2
cdr3_nt: TGTGCCAGCAGCTCGGGACTAGCGGGGGTGAACACCGGGGAGCTGTTTTTT
cdr3_aa: CASSSGLAGVNTGELFF